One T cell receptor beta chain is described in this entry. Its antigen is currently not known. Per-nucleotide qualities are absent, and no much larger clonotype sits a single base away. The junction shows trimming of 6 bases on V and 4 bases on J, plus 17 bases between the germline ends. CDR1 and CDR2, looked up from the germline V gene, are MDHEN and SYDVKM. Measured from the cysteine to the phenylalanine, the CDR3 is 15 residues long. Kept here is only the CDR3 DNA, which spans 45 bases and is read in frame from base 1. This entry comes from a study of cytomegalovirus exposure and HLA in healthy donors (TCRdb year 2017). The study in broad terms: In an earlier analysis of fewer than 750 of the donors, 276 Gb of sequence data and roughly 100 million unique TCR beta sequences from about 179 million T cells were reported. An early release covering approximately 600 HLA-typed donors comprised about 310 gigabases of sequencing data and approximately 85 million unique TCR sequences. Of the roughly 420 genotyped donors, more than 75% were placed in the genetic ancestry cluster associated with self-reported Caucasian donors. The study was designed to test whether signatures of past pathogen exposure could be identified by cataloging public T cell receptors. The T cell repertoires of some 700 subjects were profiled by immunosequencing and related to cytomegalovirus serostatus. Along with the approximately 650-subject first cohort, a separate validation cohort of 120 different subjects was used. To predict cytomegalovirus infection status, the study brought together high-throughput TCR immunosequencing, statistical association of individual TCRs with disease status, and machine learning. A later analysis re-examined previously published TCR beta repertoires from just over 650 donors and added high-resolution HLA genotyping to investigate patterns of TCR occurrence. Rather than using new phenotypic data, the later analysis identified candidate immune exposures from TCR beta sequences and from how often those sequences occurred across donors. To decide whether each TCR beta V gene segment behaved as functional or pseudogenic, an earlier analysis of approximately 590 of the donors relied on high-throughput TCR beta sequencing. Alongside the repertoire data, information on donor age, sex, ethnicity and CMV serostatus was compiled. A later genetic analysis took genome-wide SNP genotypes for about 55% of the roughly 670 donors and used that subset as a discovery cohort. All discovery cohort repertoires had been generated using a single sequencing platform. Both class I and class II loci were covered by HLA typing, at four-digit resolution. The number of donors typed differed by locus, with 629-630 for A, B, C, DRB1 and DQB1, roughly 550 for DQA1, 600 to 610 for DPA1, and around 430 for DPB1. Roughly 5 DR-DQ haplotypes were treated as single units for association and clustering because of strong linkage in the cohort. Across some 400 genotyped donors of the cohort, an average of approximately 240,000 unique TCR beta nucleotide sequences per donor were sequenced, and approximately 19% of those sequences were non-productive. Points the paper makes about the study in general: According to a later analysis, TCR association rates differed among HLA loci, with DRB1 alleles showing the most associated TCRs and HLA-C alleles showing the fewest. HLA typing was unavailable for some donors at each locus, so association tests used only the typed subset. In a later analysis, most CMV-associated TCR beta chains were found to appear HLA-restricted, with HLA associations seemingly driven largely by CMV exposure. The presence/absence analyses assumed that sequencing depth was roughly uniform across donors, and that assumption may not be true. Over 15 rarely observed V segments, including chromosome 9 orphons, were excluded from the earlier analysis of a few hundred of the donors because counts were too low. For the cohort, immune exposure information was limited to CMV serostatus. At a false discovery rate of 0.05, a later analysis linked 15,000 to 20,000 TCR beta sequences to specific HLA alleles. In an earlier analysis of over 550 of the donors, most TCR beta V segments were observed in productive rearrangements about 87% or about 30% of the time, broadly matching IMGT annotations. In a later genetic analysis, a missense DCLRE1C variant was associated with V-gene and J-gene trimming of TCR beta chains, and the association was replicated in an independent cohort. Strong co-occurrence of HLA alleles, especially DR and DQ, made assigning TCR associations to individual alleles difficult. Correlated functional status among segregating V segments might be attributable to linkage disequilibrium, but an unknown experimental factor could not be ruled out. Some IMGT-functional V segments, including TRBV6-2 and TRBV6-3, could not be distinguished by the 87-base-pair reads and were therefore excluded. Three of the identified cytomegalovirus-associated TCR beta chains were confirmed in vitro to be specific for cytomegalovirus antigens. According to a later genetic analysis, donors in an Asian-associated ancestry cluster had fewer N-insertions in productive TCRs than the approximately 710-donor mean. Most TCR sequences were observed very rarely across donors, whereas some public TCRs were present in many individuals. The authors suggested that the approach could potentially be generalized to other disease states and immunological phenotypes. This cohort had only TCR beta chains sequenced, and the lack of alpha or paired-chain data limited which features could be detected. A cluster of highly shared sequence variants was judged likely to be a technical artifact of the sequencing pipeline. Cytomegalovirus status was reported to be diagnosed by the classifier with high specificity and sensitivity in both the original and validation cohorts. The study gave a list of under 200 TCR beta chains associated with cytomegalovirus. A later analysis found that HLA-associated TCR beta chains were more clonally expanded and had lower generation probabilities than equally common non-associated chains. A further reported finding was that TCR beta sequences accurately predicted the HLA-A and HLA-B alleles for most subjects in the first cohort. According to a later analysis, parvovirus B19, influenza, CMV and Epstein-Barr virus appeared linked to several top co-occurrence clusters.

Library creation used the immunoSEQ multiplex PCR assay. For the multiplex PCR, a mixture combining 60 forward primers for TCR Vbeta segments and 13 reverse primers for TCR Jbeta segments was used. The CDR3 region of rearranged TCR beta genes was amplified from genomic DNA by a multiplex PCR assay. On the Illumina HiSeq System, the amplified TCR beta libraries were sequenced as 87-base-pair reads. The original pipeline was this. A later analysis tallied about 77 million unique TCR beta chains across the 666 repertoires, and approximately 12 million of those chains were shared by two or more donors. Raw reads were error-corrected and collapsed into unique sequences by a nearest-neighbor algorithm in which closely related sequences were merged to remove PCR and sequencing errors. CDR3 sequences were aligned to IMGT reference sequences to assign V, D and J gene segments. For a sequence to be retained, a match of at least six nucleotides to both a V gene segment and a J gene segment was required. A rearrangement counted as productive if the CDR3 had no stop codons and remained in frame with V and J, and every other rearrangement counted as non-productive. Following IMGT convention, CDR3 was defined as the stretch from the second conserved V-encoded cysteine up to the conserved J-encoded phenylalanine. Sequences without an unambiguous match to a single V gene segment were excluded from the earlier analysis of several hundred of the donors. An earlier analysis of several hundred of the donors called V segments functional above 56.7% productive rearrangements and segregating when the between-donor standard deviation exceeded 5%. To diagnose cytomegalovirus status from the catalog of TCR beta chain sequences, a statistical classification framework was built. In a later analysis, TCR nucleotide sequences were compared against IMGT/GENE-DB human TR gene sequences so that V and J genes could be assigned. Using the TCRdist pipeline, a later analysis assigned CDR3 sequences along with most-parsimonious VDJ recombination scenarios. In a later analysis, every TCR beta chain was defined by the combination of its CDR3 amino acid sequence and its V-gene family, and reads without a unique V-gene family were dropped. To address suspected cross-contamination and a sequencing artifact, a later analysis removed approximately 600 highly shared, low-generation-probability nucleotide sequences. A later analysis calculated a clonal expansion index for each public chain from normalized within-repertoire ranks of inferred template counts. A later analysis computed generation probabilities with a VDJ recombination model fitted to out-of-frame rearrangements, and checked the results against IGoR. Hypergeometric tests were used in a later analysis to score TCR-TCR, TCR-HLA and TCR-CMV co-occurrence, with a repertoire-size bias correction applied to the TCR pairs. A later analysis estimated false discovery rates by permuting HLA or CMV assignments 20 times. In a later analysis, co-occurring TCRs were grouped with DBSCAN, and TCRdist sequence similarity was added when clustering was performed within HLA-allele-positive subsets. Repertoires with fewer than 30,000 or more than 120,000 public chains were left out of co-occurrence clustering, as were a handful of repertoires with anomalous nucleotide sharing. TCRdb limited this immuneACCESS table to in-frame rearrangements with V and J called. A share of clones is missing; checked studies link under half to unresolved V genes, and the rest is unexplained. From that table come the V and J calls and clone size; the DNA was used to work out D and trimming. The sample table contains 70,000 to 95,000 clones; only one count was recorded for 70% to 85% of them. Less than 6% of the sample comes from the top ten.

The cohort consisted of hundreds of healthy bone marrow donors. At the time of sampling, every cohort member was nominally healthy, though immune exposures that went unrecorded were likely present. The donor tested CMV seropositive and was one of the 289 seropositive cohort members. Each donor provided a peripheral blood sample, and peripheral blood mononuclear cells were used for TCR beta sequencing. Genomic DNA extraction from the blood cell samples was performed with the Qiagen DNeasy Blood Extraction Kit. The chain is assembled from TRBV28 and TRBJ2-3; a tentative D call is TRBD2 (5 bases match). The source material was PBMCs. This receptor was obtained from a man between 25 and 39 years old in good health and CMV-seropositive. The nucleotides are TGTGCCAGCAGGACCCCGGGAAGTAGAGCAGATACGCAGTATTTT. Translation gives CASRTPGSRADTQYF.